The rows below give T cell receptor beta chains drawn from one sample of a study of blood T cell repertoires in COVID-19. Method: immunoSEQ multiplex PCR; TCRdb's copy keeps in-frame clones and lacks some. The data contain more than 95,000 clones, approximately 86% of them singletons. The sample comprised peripheral blood. These receptors all stem from a human donor in a cohort sampled during active COVID-19. Both conserved end residues are part of each CDR3. D genes are given only for firm matches. Some rows mark clone size as missing; the rest say once, few, many or name a class of expanded clone.

NA	few	TRBJ2-3	TRBV5-1	TGCGCCAGCAGCTTGCTAGCGCGCACAGATACGCAGTATTTT	CASSLLARTDTQYF
NA	NA	TRBJ1-2	TRBV5-4	TGTGCCAGCAGCTTGGCCGGGGGGGGCCTGGGGTATGGCTACACCTTC	CASSLAGGGLGYGYTF
NA	NA	TRBJ2-3	TRBV6-4	TGTGCCAGCAGTGACCGGGGACTGCCCGGTATAGATACGCAGTATTTT	CASSDRGLPGIDTQYF
NA	NA	TRBJ2-2	TRBV4-3	TGCGCCAGCAGCCAAGATTGGAGGGGGGAGCTGTTTTTT	CASSQDWRGELFF
TRBD2	NA	TRBJ2-5	TRBV28	TGTGCCAGCGGTATGGGAGGGTCGAAAGGAGAGACCCAGTACTTC	CASGMGGSKGETQYF
NA	NA	TRBJ2-1	TRBV3-1/TRBV3-2	TGTGCCAGCAGCCAAGAGTCCAGGGCCGGGTTCAATGAGCAGTTCTTC	CASSQESRAGFNEQFF
NA	NA	TRBJ2-1	TRBV14	TGTGCCAGCAGCTCTCGGGACAGGGGACTAGCAAAATCCTACAATGAGCAGTTCTTC	CASSSRDRGLAKSYNEQFF
NA	NA	TRBJ2-1	TRBV21-1	TGTGCCAGCAGCAAAGGAAAGGGCCAGGGGAACAATGAGCAGTTCTTC	CASSKGKGQGNNEQFF
TRBD1	few	TRBJ1-2	TRBV30	TGTGCCTGGATCGACAGGGGGCGCGCAGTTAACTATGGCTACACCTTC	CAWIDRGRAVNYGYTF
NA	NA	TRBJ1-2	TRBV28	TGTGCCAGCAGTTTCGGTAACTATGGCTACACCTTC	CASSFGNYGYTF
NA	NA	TRBJ1-1	TRBV6-5	TGTGCCAGCAGTAAGACAAAGAACACTGAAGCTTTCTTT	CASSKTKNTEAFF
NA	NA	TRBJ2-1	TRBV23-1	TGCGCCAGCAGTCAATCCGAGGTAGACAATGAGCAGTTCTTC	CASSQSEVDNEQFF
TRBD1	NA	TRBJ1-5	TRBV19	TGTGCCAGCAGGACTGACAGGGCCGGTCAGCCCCAGCATTTT	CASRTDRAGQPQHF
NA	NA	TRBJ1-4	TRBV19	TGTGCCAGTAGTATCCAGGTCCAGAATGAAAAACTGTTTTTT	CASSIQVQNEKLFF
TRBD1	NA	TRBJ1-2	TRBV9	TGTGCCAGCAGCGTGGGGACAGGCCGCTTGGATGGCTACACCTTC	CASSVGTGRLDGYTF
TRBD2	NA	TRBJ2-3	TRBV27	TGTGCCAGCAGTTTGCTAGCGGGGGCGGGTACGCAGTATTTT	CASSLLAGAGTQYF
NA	NA	TRBJ2-7	TRBV6-1	TGTGCCAGCAGTGAAACCGGGAAACCCTACGAGCAGTACTTC	CASSETGKPYEQYF
TRBD1	NA	TRBJ1-2	TRBV10-3	TGTGCCATCAGTGAGTCTAGCGGGACAGGGGACCCCTATGGCTACACCTTC	CAISESSGTGDPYGYTF
NA	NA	TRBJ2-7	TRBV5-1	TGCGCCAGCAGGAACGACAGATACGAGCAGTACTTC	CASRNDRYEQYF
TRBD1	NA	TRBJ2-1	TRBV6-6	TGTGCCAGCAGTTCGGGACAGGTAAAACCTAATGAGCAGTTCTTC	CASSSGQVKPNEQFF
NA	NA	TRBJ1-5	TRBV5-6	TGTGCCAGCAGCCCGGGGATTAGCAATCAGCCCCAGCATTTT	CASSPGISNQPQHF
NA	NA	TRBJ2-7	TRBV5-1	TGCGCCAGCAGCTCACAGGGGGGGTCCCACGAGCAGTACTTC	CASSSQGGSHEQYF
TRBD2	NA	TRBJ2-2	TRBV7-2	TGTGCCAGCAGCTTAGCGGGGGGGGCGAACACCGGGGAGCTGTTTTTT	CASSLAGGANTGELFF
NA	once	TRBJ1-2	TRBV7-2	TGTGCCAGCAGCTTAGGTCTGATTCGGTCCTATGGCTACACCTTC	CASSLGLIRSYGYTF
NA	NA	TRBJ1-1	TRBV5-1	TGCGCCAGCAGACGAGTTTTGGACACTGAAGCTTTCTTT	CASRRVLDTEAFF
NA	NA	TRBJ2-5	TRBV6-2/TRBV6-3	TGTGCCAGCAGTCCACTAAGCGAGACCCAGTACTTC	CASSPLSETQYF
NA	NA	TRBJ1-5	TRBV2	TGTGCCAGCAGTGAGAGGCATCAGCCCCAGCATTTT	CASSERHQPQHF
NA	NA	TRBJ2-1	TRBV5-4	TGTGCCAGCAGCTTGGCCCGGGTTTCCTACAATGAGCAGTTCTTC	CASSLARVSYNEQFF
NA	NA	TRBJ1-1	TRBV7-3	TGTGCCAGCAGCTTAACGGGGGGAGGCACTGAAGCTTTCTTT	CASSLTGGGTEAFF
NA	NA	TRBJ2-3	TRBV14	TGTGCCAGCAGCCAAGAGTTATCCTTCACAGATACGCAGTATTTT	CASSQELSFTDTQYF
NA	NA	TRBJ1-6	TRBV2	TGTGCCAGCAGGAAAATTCAGGGGTTCGATTCACCCCTCCACTTT	CASRKIQGFDSPLHF
TRBD2	NA	TRBJ2-3	TRBV5-5	TGTGCCAGCAGCTTTGGACTAGCGGGGGCCCTTCGCACAGATACGCAGTATTTT	CASSFGLAGALRTDTQYF
NA	NA	TRBJ2-7	TRBV28	TGTGCCAGCAGTCTAAGTCCCTACGAGCAGTACTTC	CASSLSPYEQYF
NA	NA	TRBJ2-3	TRBV25-1	TGTGCCAGCAGTGAAGCAATGGCAGGGTTATCGGATACGCAGTATTTT	CASSEAMAGLSDTQYF
NA	NA	TRBJ2-5	TRBV5-1	TGCGCCAGCAGCTTGACTGTTGGCCAAGAGACCCAGTACTTC	CASSLTVGQETQYF
NA	NA	TRBJ1-6	TRBV6-4	TGTGCCAGCAGGGTAACTTTGAGGGAAACTTCCTATAATTCACCCCTCCACTTT	CASRVTLRETSYNSPLHF
TRBD2	NA	TRBJ2-5	TRBV3-1/TRBV3-2	TGTGCCAGCAGCCATAGAACGGGGGGACCTCAAGAGACCCAGTACTTC	CASSHRTGGPQETQYF
NA	NA	TRBJ1-5	TRBV18	TGTGCCAGCTCACCGAGAAGCCAGGGTGGCAATCAGCCCCAGCATTTT	CASSPRSQGGNQPQHF
TRBD1	NA	TRBJ2-7	TRBV9	TGTGCCAGCAGCCCCCCAGACAGGGCCTCCTACGAGCAGTACTTC	CASSPPDRASYEQYF
TRBD1	once	TRBJ1-4	TRBV5-8	TGTGCCAGCAGCTTGGGGGACAGGGTGGCTGAAAAACTGTTTTTT	CASSLGDRVAEKLFF
TRBD1	NA	TRBJ1-3	TRBV5-1	TGCGCCAGCAGCCCCGGGACAGGAGGAAACACCATATATTTT	CASSPGTGGNTIYF
NA	NA	TRBJ1-5	TRBV10-3	TGTGCCACGGGGGGGTCGGGGCAATATAGCAATCAGCCCCAGCATTTT	CATGGSGQYSNQPQHF